The 6 T cell receptor beta chains below come from one sample, sequenced in a study of shared clonotypes between healthy human individuals. Sequenced by immunoSEQ multiplex PCR; TCRdb stores in-frame clones only, minus some. The sample carries about 2 million clones, roughly 94% recorded once. Source material: naive CD4+ T cells sorted from blood. Subset described: CD45RA+ positively selected. The receptors here all came from a man younger than 35 in good health.

The J gene is TRBJ2-1, the V gene TRBV9; D is unclear. From germline, CDR1 is SGDLS and CDR2 YYNGEE. The CDR3 is 14 amino acids. Trimming shortened V by 1 base and J by 4 bases, and 9 bases separated the two germline ends. The CDR3 sequence: CASSVSRIYNEQFF. The CDR3 region has the DNA TGTGCCAGCAGCGTAAGTAGAATTTACAATGAGCAGTTCTTC.

The rearrangement uses TRBV27 and TRBJ1-4; 8 nucleotides line up with TRBD1. V was pared by 4 bases and J by 3 bases, with 4 bases of the junction left unmatched. CDR1 is MNHEY and CDR2 is SMNVEV in the germline V gene (reference sequence). This CDR3 has 15 residues. The CDR3 DNA sequence: TGTGCCAGCAGTTCCCTGGGACAGGCTAATGAAAAACTGTTTTTT. Translated, it gives CASSSLGQANEKLFF.

This sequence joins TRBV20-1 and TRBJ2-1; D is unresolved. Trimming took off 3 bases at V and 8 bases at J, with 5 bases between the two ends. The CDR3 spans 10 residues. Germline CDR1 reads DFQATT; CDR2 reads SNEGSKA (reference sequence). CDR3 sequence reads: CSASFHEQFF. Here the CDR3 DNA reads TGCAGTGCTAGTTTCCATGAGCAGTTCTTC.

The rearrangement joins TRBV10-2 to TRBJ2-5, with 12 bases identical to TRBD2. V trimming: 5 bases; J trimming: 8 bases; junction bases outside the gene matches: 6. This CDR3 contains 14 residues. Germline CDR1 and CDR2: WSHSY and SAAADI. The CDR3, as DNA: TGCGCCAGCAGTCGGACTAGCGGGGTTGCAACCCAGTACTTC. Translating it yields CASSRTSGVATQYF.

The chain links TRBV6-5 to TRBJ2-5; 9 bases agree with TRBD1. Germline V lookup: CDR1 MNHEY, CDR2 SVGAGI. With V trimmed by 5 bases and J by 7 bases, 5 bases remained unmatched. There are 13 residues in the CDR3. CDR3 nucleotide sequence: TGTGCCAGCAGTCAGGGACAGGGCGTGACCCAGTACTTC. It translates to CASSQGQGVTQYF.

The chain is built from TRBV6-1 and TRBJ1-1, with no clear D. V shed 5 bases and J shed 1 base, with 14 bases lying between them. The CDR3 is 15 amino acids. Germline V gene data show CDR1 as MNHNS and CDR2 as SASEGT. The CDR3 here is CASSPAPGTNTEAFF. The CDR3, as DNA: TGTGCCAGCAGTCCCGCCCCGGGCACGAACACTGAAGCTTTCTTT.